This T cell receptor (beta chain) derives from a study of cytomegalovirus exposure and HLA in healthy donors. Use of 60 Vbeta and 13 Jbeta primers characterized the PCR. The method was immunoSEQ multiplex PCR; TCRdb's version includes in-frame clones alone and lacks a portion of them. The profile shows approximately 80,000 clones, under 85% of them singletons. The CDR3 extends over 16 amino acids. The germline gives CDR1 SGHNT, CDR2 YYREEE (reference sequence). V was clipped by 1 base and J by 3 bases; unmatched bases: 7. This clone was seen once. Its antigen remains unknown. General study findings and limits: Being indistinguishable, some V segments were excluded, TRBV6-2 and TRBV6-3 among them. Listed as cytomegalovirus-associated were 150 to 200 TCR beta chains. CMV serostatus was the only recorded immune exposure for donors. In an earlier analysis, productive rearrangement rates for most beta V segments clustered near 87% or 30%.

The sequence came from a woman in her 40s in good health and CMV-seropositive. The V and J genes are TRBV5-4 and TRBJ2-1, with TRBD2 matching over 7 bases. The specimen sequenced was PBMCs. The CDR3 coding sequence is TGTGCCAGCAGCTTGACGGGTCGGGGGGACTACAATGAGCAGTTCTTC. The encoded protein is CASSLTGRGDYNEQFF.